This TCR beta chain is from a study of blood T cell repertoires in COVID-19 (dated by TCRdb to the early 2020s). As for the study more broadly: The collaborator samples originated in the United States, Italy and Spain and spanned the acute and convalescent phases of COVID-19. The repertoires were released in a freely available public database intended as a resource for research on the immune response to SARS-CoV-2. The sample metadata nearly always contained a de-identified subject ID, COVID-19 status, age in years and sex. Where available, HLA class I and class II types were taken from metadata supplied by the sample provider and were not determined by assay-based typing. The material from the prospective study consisted of cDNA or gDNA derived from T cells, B-cell-depleted T cells, or PBMCs. Samples came from the ongoing ImmuneRACE study (first 160 participants) plus 1,254 subjects from 6 global collaborators. Deeply sampled blood TCRbeta repertoires from subjects exposed to, actively infected with, or recovered from COVID-19 were included in the dataset.

Study-wide conclusions, independent of this receptor: The quantity of clinical and demographic metadata differed by source and by participant and was supplied without curation.

A second Seattle source provided samples from volunteer blood donors who had recovered from COVID-19. Whole blood was collected in K2EDTA tubes by collaborating institutions according to the institutions' own protocols. For TCRbeta analysis, collaborators shipped samples as frozen whole blood, isolated PBMCs, or DNA extracted from either of those sample types. TCRbeta CDR3 regions were amplified from genomic DNA by means of the immunoSEQ Assay, a bias-controlled multiplex PCR. The authors processed their data as follows. The number of nucleated cells in each sample was estimated from the amplification of reference gene primers within the assay. Sequence reads were collapsed and filtered to measure the absolute abundance of every unique TCRbeta CDR3 rearrangement. For each sample, productive Simpson clonality was calculated by taking the square root of Simpson's diversity index across productive rearrangements. TCRdb re-hosts the immuneACCESS table, in-frame sequences only. Its copies lack some clones; in the studies checked, an unresolved V gene accounts for under half of them, and the cause for the rest is not known. V, J and clone size derive from that table, while D and trimming were established from the DNA sequence. In this sample the table shows some 140,000 clones, approximately 83% of which occur a single time. Of the sample, approximately 16% falls within the top ten clones.

Here V drops 4 bases and J drops 3 bases, and the junction holds 7 bases not matched to any gene. The CDR3 goes from the cysteine to the phenylalanine over 16 residues. The only DNA kept is the CDR3, 48 bases in frame from the first base. The germline V gene (reference sequence) supplies CDR1 PRHDT and CDR2 FYEKMQ. Turning to this clone: Its antigen is still unknown. The input lacks base qualities; no much larger clone sits a single base away.

This chain joins TRBV13 to TRBJ2-5, with 11 bases in between that match TRBD2. Sequencing used peripheral blood. This sequence was found in a woman aged 45-59 years who had recovered from COVID-19. The nucleotides are TGTGCCAGCAGCTCTACCGGGACTAGCGGAAAAGAGACCCAGTACTTC. Its product reads: CASSSTGTSGKETQYF.